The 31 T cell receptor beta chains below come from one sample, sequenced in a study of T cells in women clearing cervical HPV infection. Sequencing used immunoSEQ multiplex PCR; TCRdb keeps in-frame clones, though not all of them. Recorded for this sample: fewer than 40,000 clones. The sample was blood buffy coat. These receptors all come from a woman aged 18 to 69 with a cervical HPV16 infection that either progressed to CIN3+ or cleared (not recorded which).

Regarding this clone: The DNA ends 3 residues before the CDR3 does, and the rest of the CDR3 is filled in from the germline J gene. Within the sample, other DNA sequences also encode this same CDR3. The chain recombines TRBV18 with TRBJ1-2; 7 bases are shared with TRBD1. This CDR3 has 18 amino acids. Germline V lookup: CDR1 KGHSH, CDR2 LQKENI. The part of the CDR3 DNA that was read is TGTGCCAGCTCACCTCTCGTCCCTCGCGGACAGGAGACCTACGAC. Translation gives CASSPLVPRGQETYD. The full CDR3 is CASSPLVPRGQETYDYTF.

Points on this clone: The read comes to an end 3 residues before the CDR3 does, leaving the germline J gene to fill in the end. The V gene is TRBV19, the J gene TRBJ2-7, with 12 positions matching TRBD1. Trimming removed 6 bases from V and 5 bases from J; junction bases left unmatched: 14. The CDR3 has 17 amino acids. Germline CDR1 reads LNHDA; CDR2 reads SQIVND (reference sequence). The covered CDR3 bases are TGTGCCAGTAGGGCAGTCCCGGGACAGGGGGCTATGAACGAG. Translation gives CASRAVPGQGAMNE. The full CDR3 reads CASRAVPGQGAMNEQYF. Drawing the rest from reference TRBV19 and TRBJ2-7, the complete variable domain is DGGITQSPKYLFRKEGQNVTLSCEQNLNHDAMYWYRQDPGQGLRLIYYSQIVNDFQKGDIAEGYSVSREKKESFPLTVTSAQKNPTAFYLCASRAVPGQGAMNEQYFGPGTRLTVT.

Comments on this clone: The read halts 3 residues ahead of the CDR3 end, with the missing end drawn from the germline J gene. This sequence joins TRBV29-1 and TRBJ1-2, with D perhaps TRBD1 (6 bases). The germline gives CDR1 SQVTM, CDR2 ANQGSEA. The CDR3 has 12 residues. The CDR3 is CSVAQDDRTYTF. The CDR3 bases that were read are TGCAGCGTTGCCCAAGACGACAGGACG.

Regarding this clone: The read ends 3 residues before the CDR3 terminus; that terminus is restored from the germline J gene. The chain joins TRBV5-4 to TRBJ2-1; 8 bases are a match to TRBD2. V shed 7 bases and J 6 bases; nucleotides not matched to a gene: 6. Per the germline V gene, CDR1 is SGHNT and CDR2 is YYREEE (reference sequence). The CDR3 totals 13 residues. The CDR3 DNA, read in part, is TGTGCCAGCGGCGTGGCGGGGGGCAATGAG. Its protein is CASGVAGGNE. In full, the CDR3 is CASGVAGGNEQFF.

The CDR3 is CASSLEKGWTEAFF. The part of the CDR3 DNA that was read is TGTGCCAGCAGCTTGGAAAAGGGTTGGACTGAA. V is TRBV5-4 and J is TRBJ1-1; D gene unclear. The CDR3 goes on 3 residues after the read ends, and that part is filled in from the germline J gene. Germline lookup yields CDR1 SGHNT and CDR2 YYREEE (reference sequence). Trimming shortened V by 0 bases and J by 5 bases, and 11 bases separated the two germline ends. CDR3 size: 14 residues.

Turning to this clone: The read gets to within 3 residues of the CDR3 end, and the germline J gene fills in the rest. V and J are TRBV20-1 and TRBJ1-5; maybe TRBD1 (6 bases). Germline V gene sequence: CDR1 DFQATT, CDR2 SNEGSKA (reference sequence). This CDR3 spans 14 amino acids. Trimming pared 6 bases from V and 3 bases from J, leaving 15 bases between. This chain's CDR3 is CSANHGQINQPQHF. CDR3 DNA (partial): TGCAGTGCCAATCACGGACAGATCAATCAGCCC.

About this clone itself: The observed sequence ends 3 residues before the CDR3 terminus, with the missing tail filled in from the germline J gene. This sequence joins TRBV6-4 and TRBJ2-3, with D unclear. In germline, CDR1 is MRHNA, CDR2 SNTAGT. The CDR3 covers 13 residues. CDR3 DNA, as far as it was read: TGTGCCAGCAGTGACAACAGCCAAGAGACG. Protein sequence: CASSDNSQET. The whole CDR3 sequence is CASSDNSQETQYF.

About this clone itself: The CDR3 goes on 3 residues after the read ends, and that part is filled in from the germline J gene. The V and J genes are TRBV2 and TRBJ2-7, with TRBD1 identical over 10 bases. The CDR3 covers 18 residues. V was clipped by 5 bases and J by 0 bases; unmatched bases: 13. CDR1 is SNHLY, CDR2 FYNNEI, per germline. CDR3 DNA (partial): TGTGCCAGCAGTTATCGGACAGGGGGTCCCCCTAGCTCCTACGAG. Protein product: CASSYRTGGPPSSYE. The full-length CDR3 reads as CASSYRTGGPPSSYEQYF.

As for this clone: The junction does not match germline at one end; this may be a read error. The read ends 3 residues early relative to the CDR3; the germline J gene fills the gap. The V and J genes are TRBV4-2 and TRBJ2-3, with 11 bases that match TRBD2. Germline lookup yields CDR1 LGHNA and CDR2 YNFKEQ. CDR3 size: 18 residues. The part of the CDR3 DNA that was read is TGCGCCAGCAGCCAAGTTGGGGCGCTAGCGGGGGGTAGAGATACG. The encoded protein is CASSQVGALAGGRDT. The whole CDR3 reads CASSQVGALAGGRDTQYF.

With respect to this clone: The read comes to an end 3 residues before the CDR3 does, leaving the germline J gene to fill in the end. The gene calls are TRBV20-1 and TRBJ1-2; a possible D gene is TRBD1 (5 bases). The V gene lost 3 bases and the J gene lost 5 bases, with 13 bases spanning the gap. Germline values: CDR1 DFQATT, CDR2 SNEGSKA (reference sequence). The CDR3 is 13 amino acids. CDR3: CSASHGHLYGYTF. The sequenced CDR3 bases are TGCAGTGCTAGCCACGGACACCTATATGGC.

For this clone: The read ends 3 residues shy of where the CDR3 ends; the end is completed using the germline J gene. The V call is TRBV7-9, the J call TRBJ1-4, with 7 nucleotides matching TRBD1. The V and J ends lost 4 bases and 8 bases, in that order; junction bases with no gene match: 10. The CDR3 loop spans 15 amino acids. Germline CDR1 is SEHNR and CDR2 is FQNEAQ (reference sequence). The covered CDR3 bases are TGTGCCAGCAGCTCGGGACAGTTAGGGGGGGAAAAA. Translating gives CASSSGQLGGEK. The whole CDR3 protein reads CASSSGQLGGEKLFF.

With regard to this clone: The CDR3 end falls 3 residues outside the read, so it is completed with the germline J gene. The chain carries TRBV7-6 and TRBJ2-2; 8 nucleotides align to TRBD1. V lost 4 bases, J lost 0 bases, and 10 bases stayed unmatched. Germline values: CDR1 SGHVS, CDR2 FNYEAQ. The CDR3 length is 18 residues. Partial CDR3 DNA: TGTGCCAGCAGCTCGCCAGGGGGCCCCACCACGAACACCGGGGAG. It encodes CASSSPGGPTTNTGE. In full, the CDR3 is CASSSPGGPTTNTGELFF.

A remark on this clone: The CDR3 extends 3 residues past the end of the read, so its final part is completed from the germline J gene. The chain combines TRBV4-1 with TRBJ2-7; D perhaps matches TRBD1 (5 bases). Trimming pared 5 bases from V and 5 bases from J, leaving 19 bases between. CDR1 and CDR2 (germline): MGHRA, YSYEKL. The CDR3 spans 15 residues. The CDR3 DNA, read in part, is TGCGCCAGCAGCTTTCAGCAGGGCTCCGTGGACGAG. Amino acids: CASSFQQGSVDE. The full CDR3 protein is CASSFQQGSVDEQYF.

The CDR3 DNA, read in part, is TGTGCCAGTAGTAGCGGGGGCTCGAACACCGGGGAG. It yields the protein CASSSGGSNTGE. In full, the CDR3 is CASSSGGSNTGELFF. The V call is TRBV19, the J call TRBJ2-2, with D perhaps TRBD2 (7 bases). With the read ending 3 residues before the CDR3 end, the germline J gene is used to fill in that end. CDR1 and CDR2 from the germline V gene are LNHDA and SQIVND (reference sequence). The V end was cut by 4 bases, the J end by 0 bases, with 9 bases between. This CDR3 comprises 15 residues.

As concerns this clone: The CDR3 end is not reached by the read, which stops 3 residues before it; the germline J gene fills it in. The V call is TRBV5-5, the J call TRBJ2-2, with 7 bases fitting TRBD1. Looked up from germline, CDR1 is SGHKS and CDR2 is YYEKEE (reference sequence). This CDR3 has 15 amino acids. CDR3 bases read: TGTGCCAGCAGCTTGGAGGGACAGCGTAATGAAAAG. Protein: CASSLEGQRNEK. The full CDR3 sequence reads CASSLEGQRNEKLFF.

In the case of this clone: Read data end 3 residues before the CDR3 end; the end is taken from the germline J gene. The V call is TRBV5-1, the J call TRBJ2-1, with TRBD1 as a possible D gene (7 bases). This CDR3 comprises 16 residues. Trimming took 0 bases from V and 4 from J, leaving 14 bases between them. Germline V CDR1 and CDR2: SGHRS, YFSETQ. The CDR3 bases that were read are TGCGCCAGCAGCTTGGCTTTGCAGGGGGGATACAATGAG. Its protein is CASSLALQGGYNE. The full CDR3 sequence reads CASSLALQGGYNEQFF.

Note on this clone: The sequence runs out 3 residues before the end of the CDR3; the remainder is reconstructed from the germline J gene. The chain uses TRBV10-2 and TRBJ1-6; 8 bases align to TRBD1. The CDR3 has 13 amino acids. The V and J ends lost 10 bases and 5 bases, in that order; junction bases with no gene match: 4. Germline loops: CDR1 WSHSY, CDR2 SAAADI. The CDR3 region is CATWTGNNSPLHF. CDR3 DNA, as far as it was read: TGCGCCACTTGGACAGGGAATAATTCACCC.

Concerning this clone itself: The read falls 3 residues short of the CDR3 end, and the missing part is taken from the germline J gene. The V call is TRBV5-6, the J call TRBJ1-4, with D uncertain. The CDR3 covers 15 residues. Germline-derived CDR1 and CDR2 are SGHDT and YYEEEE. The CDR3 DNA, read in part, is TGTGCCAGCAGCTTGGATGTATCCTATAATTCACCA. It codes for CASSLDVSYNSP. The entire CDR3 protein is CASSLDVSYNSPLFF.

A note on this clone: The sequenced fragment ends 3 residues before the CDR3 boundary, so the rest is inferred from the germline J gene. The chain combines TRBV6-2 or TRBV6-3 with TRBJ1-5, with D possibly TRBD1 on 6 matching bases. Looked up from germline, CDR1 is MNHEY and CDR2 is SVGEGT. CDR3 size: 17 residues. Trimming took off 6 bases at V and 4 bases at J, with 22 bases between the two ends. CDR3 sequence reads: CASSILPWDKLNQPQHF. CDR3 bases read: TGTGCCAGCAGCATACTACCTTGGGACAAATTAAATCAGCCC.

The CDR3 is CASSEFLGQNSPLHF. The CDR3 DNA, read in part, is TGTGCCAGCAGTGAGTTTCTGGGACAGAATTCACCC. V and J are TRBV2 and TRBJ1-6, with 7 nucleotides matching TRBD1. The read terminates 3 residues ahead of where the CDR3 ends, so the germline J gene completes it. The CDR3 is 15 residues long. After removal of 3 bases from V and 7 bases from J, the junction contained 6 bases not matched to a gene. CDR1 and CDR2 from the germline V gene are SNHLY and FYNNEI.

CDR3 DNA, as far as it was read: TGCAGTCAAATAAAACCCCGGGAAGGGGCGGCAGATACG. Translated: CSQIKPREGAADT. The full CDR3 is CSQIKPREGAADTQYF. V usage is TRBV20-1 and J usage is TRBJ2-3, with D tentatively TRBD1 or TRBD2 (5 bases each). The CDR3 end is not reached by the read, which stops 3 residues before it; the germline J gene fills it in. CDR3 length: 16 amino acids. CDR1 is DFQATT, CDR2 SNEGSKA, per germline (reference sequence). V was clipped by 8 bases and J by 4 bases, with 25 bases between them.

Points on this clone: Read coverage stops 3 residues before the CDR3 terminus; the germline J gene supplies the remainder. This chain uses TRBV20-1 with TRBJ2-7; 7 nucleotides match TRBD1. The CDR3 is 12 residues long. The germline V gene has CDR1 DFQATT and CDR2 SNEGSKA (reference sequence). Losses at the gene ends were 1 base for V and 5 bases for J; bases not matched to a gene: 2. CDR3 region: CSARADRHEQYF. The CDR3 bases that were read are TGCAGTGCTAGAGCGGACAGGCACGAG.

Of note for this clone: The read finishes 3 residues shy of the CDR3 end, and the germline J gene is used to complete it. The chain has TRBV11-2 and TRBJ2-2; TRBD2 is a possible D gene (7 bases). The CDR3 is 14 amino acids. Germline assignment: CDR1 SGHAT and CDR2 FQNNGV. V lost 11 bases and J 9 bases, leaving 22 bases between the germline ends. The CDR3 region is CAAKRGGPNRELFF. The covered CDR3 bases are TGTGCCGCGAAGAGGGGGGGCCCGAACAGGGAG.

The sequenced part of the CDR3 DNA is TGCAGTGCTAGAGAAGAGGGACTTGGCACAGATACG. This codes for CSAREEGLGTDT. The CDR3, in full, reads CSAREEGLGTDTQYF. J is TRBJ2-3 and V is TRBV20-1, with D possibly being TRBD2 (6 bases). The read terminates 3 residues before the CDR3 end, so the remaining end is supplied by the germline J gene. The CDR3 covers 15 residues. Germline V lookup: CDR1 DFQATT, CDR2 SNEGSKA (reference sequence). The ends were cut back, 0 bases at V and 1 base at J, with 11 bases in the middle.

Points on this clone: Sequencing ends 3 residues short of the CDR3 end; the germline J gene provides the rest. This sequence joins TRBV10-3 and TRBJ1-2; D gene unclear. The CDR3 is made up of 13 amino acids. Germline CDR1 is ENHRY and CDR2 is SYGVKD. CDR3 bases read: TGTGCCATCACGAGAGGGCCTCCTGACGGC. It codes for CAITRGPPDG. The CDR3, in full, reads CAITRGPPDGYTF.

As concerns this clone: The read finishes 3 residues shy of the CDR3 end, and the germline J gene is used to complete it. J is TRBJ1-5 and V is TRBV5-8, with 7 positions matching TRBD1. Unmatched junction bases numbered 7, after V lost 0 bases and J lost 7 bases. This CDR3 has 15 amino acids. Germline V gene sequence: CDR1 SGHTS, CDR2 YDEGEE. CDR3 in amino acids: CASSLGQGSRQPQHF. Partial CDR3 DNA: TGTGCCAGCAGCTTGGGACAGGGATCAAGACAGCCC.

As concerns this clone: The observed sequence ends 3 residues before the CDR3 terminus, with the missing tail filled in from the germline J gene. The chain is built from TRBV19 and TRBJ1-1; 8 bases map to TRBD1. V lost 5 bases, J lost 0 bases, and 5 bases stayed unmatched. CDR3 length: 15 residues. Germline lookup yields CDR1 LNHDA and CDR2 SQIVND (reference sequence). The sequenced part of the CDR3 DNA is TGTGCCAGTAGTTTTTGGACAGGGATGAACACTGAA. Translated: CASSFWTGMNTE. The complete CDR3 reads CASSFWTGMNTEAFF.

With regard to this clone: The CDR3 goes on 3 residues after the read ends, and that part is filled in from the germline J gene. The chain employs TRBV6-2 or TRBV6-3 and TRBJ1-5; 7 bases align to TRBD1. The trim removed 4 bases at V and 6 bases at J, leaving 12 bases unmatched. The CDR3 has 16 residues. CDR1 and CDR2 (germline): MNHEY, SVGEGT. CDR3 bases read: TGTGCCAGCAGTTCCGGGTCAGGGGGTCTTGGTCAGCCC. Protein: CASSSGSGGLGQP. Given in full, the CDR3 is CASSSGSGGLGQPQHF.

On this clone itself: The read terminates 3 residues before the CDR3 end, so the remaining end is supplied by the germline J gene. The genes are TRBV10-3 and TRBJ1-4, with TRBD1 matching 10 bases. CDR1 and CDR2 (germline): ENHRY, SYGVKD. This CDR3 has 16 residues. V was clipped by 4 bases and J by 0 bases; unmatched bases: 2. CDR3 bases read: TGTGCCATCAGTGCGACAGGGGGCACAACTAATGAAAAA. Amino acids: CAISATGGTTNEK. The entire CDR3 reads CAISATGGTTNEKLFF.

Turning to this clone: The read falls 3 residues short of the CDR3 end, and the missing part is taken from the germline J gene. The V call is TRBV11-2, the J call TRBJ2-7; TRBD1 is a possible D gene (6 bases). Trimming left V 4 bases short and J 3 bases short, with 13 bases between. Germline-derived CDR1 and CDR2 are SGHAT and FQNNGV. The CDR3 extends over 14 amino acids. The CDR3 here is CASSYRDTRYEQYF. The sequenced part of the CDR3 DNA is TGTGCCAGCAGCTACCGGGACACGCGCTACGAG.

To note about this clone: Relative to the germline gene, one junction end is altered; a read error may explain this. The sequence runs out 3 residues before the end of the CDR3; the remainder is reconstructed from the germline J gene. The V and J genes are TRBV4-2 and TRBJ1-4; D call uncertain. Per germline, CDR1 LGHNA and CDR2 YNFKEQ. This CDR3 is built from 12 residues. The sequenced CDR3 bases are TGCGCCAGCAGCCAGCTAAATGAAAAA. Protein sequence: CASSQLNEK. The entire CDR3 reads CASSQLNEKLFF.